This is a list of T cell receptor beta chains from one sample in a study of shared T cell receptors in the human thymus. TCRdb's copy holds only in-frame clones and misses some; the assay was immunoSEQ multiplex PCR. In the table there are hundreds of thousands of clones, around 87% of which are singletons. The sample was also reused in another study, on human thymus T cells.

Sequenced sample: thymocytes. These receptors were collected from a boy under three years old with a congenital heart defect. Both conserved end residues are part of each CDR3. Each record gives: clone size, CDR3 length, V gene, J gene, D gene, CDR3 protein, CDR3 DNA. A D gene is named only where the DNA matches it firmly. Size values are once, few and many counts, or a class for expanded clones, and some rows have none.

clone size: .; CDR3 length: 17; V gene: TRBV28; J gene: TRBJ2-2; D gene: TRBD1; CDR3 protein: CASSFLKDRWDTGELFF; CDR3 DNA: TGTGCCAGCAGTTTCCTCAAGGACAGGTGGGACACCGGGGAGCTGTTTTTT
clone size: .; CDR3 length: 15; V gene: TRBV5-1; J gene: TRBJ1-4; D gene: .; CDR3 protein: CASSIGYRADEKLFF; CDR3 DNA: TGCGCCAGCAGTATCGGTTACAGGGCCGATGAAAAACTGTTTTTT
clone size: .; CDR3 length: 16; V gene: TRBV7-2; J gene: TRBJ2-7; D gene: .; CDR3 protein: CASSLARGRRDYEQYF; CDR3 DNA: TGTGCCAGCAGCTTAGCGCGTGGCAGACGGGACTACGAGCAGTACTTC
clone size: .; CDR3 length: 13; V gene: TRBV12-5; J gene: TRBJ2-1; D gene: .; CDR3 protein: CASGLLQRNEQFF; CDR3 DNA: TGTGCTAGTGGTTTGCTCCAGCGGAATGAGCAGTTCTTC
clone size: .; CDR3 length: 12; V gene: TRBV28; J gene: TRBJ1-2; D gene: .; CDR3 protein: CASRMGRSGYTF; CDR3 DNA: TGTGCCAGCAGGATGGGGCGGAGTGGCTACACCTTC
clone size: .; CDR3 length: 18; V gene: TRBV15; J gene: TRBJ1-6; D gene: .; CDR3 protein: CATRGIGGPISYNSPLHF; CDR3 DNA: TGTGCCACCAGAGGGATCGGGGGGCCGATCTCCTATAATTCACCCCTCCACTTT
clone size: .; CDR3 length: 15; V gene: TRBV6-1; J gene: TRBJ2-2; D gene: .; CDR3 protein: CASSECGAITGELFF; CDR3 DNA: TGTGCCAGCAGTGAATGCGGGGCCATCACCGGGGAGCTGTTTTTT
clone size: .; CDR3 length: 16; V gene: TRBV18; J gene: TRBJ1-5; D gene: .; CDR3 protein: CASSPRPWTADQPQHF; CDR3 DNA: TGTGCCAGCTCACCTAGGCCGTGGACAGCAGATCAGCCCCAGCATTTT
clone size: .; CDR3 length: 16; V gene: TRBV19; J gene: TRBJ2-1; D gene: TRBD2; CDR3 protein: CASRGLDRRVYNEQFF; CDR3 DNA: TGTGCCAGTAGGGGACTAGACCGTCGGGTTTACAATGAGCAGTTCTTC
clone size: .; CDR3 length: 16; V gene: TRBV29-1; J gene: TRBJ1-1; D gene: .; CDR3 protein: CSAADFRVEERTEAFF; CDR3 DNA: TGCAGCGCGGCCGACTTCAGAGTTGAGGAGAGAACTGAAGCTTTCTTT
clone size: .; CDR3 length: 14; V gene: TRBV7-2; J gene: TRBJ1-2; D gene: .; CDR3 protein: CASSPRTELYGYTF; CDR3 DNA: TGTGCCAGCAGCCCCCGGACAGAGTTATATGGCTACACCTTC
clone size: .; CDR3 length: 17; V gene: TRBV30; J gene: TRBJ2-7; D gene: TRBD2; CDR3 protein: CAWSGLGSGSQSYEQYF; CDR3 DNA: TGTGCCTGGAGTGGTTTAGGGAGCGGGAGTCAATCCTACGAGCAGTACTTC
clone size: few; CDR3 length: 18; V gene: TRBV18; J gene: TRBJ1-1; D gene: .; CDR3 protein: CASSPRSLRVWRDTEAFF; CDR3 DNA: TGTGCCAGCTCACCACGATCATTAAGGGTATGGCGGGACACTGAAGCTTTCTTT
clone size: .; CDR3 length: 14; V gene: TRBV7-2; J gene: TRBJ2-7; D gene: TRBD1; CDR3 protein: CASSLDREPYEQYF; CDR3 DNA: TGTGCCAGCAGCCTCGACAGGGAACCCTACGAGCAGTACTTC